The 14 T cell receptor beta chains below come from one sample, sequenced in a study of shared clonotypes between healthy human individuals. The method was immunoSEQ multiplex PCR; TCRdb's version includes in-frame clones alone and lacks a portion of them. This table has about 490,000 clones, 76% appearing once. Sequencing was done on a sample of PBMCs. These receptor sequences come from a woman aged 40 to 49 in good health. Some clones in this sample may be carry-over from other donors' samples.

The gene calls are TRBV7-8 and TRBJ2-1; D is perhaps TRBD2 (6 bases). The CDR3 covers 15 residues. Trimming left V 6 bases short and J 4 bases short, with 16 bases between. From germline, CDR1 is SGHVS and CDR2 FQNEAQ. The CDR3 DNA follows: TGTGCCAGCAGTACTTCTACGGGAGTTTACAATGAGCAGTTCTTC. Amino acid sequence: CASSTSTGVYNEQFF.

Note on this clone: This sample also contains other DNA sequences that code for the same CDR3. The J gene is TRBJ2-7, the V gene TRBV7-2, with 9 bases matching TRBD1. CDR3 length: 15 amino acids. The J segment lost 1 base and the V segment lost 0 bases, leaving 1 base of the junction unmatched. The germline V gene has CDR1 SGHTA and CDR2 FQGNSA. The CDR3 protein is CASSLAGTGSYEQYF. The CDR3 coding sequence is TGTGCCAGCAGCTTAGCGGGGACAGGGTCCTACGAGCAGTACTTC.

This sequence joins TRBV9 and TRBJ1-5; D is uncertain. Looked up from germline, CDR1 is SGDLS and CDR2 is YYNGEE. The CDR3 runs to 14 residues. Trimming left V 4 bases short and J 6 bases short, with 14 bases between. The chain's CDR3 is CASSPSGQGQPQHF. The CDR3 DNA is TGTGCCAGCAGCCCCTCCGGGCAAGGTCAGCCCCAGCATTTT. Variable domain in full (rest from reference TRBV9 and TRBJ1-5): DSGVTQTPKHLITATGQRVTLRCSPRSGDLSVYWYQQSLDQGLQFLIQYYNGEERAKGNILERFSAQQFPDLHSELNLSSLELGDSALYFCASSPSGQGQPQHFGDGTRLSIL.

The chain carries TRBV7-9 and TRBJ2-7; weak D call: TRBD1 (6 bases). The CDR3 contains 15 residues. Trimming cost V 0 bases and J 2 bases, with 11 bases left between them. CDR1 and CDR2 from the germline V gene are SEHNR and FQNEAQ (reference sequence). DNA for the CDR3: TGTGCCAGCAGCTTAGCAGGGGGTTCACCCTACGAGCAGTACTTC. Translated: CASSLAGGSPYEQYF. Filled out from reference TRBV7-9 and TRBJ2-7, the complete variable domain reads DTGVSQNPRHKITKRGQNVTFRCDPISEHNRLYWYRQTLGQGPEFLTYFQNEAQLEKSRLLSDRFSAERPKGSFSTLEIQRTEQGDSAMYLCASSLAGGSPYEQYFGPGTRLTVT.

V is TRBV19 and J is TRBJ1-1; D gene ambiguous. V was shortened by 3 bases and J by 3 bases, with 11 bases between the two germline ends. The CDR3 loop spans 14 amino acids. Germline V CDR1 and CDR2: LNHDA, SQIVND (reference sequence). CDR3 coding DNA: TGTGCCAGTAGTATCCGGGGTAAGGACACTGAAGCTTTCTTT. Encoded protein: CASSIRGKDTEAFF.

The chain has TRBV5-1 and TRBJ1-4, with no clear D. Germline values: CDR1 SGHRS, CDR2 YFSETQ. Trimming took 0 bases from V and 0 from J, leaving 6 bases between them. The CDR3 consists of 15 residues. This CDR3 is CASSLVQATNEKLFF. CDR3 nucleotide sequence: TGCGCCAGCAGCTTGGTTCAGGCAACTAATGAAAAACTGTTTTTT.

The chain couples TRBV19 to TRBJ1-4; D is undetermined. V gave up 10 bases and J gave up 8 bases, with 17 bases separating them. In germline, CDR1 is LNHDA, CDR2 SQIVND (reference sequence). CDR3 length equals 13 residues. The CDR3 loop is CATSPSHGEKLFF. CDR3 bases: TGTGCCACCTCTCCCTCCCATGGGGAAAAACTGTTTTTT.

The J gene is TRBJ2-1, the V gene TRBV4-1; D is undetermined. CDR1 is MGHRA, CDR2 YSYEKL, per germline. The V end was cut by 0 bases, the J end by 0 bases, with 12 bases between. CDR3 length equals 17 residues. The chain's CDR3 is CASSQDLVSSSYNEQFF. The CDR3 nucleotides are TGCGCCAGCAGCCAAGATCTGGTCTCTAGCTCCTACAATGAGCAGTTCTTC.

On this clone itself: The sample carries other DNA sequences with the same CDR3. The V call is TRBV30, the J call TRBJ1-3; D ambiguous. V lost 0 bases and J 4 bases, leaving 10 bases between the germline ends. This CDR3 has 14 amino acids. From germline, CDR1 is GTSNPN and CDR2 SVGIG (reference sequence). The CDR3 region is CAWSVGGSGNTIYF. CDR3 nucleotide sequence: TGTGCCTGGAGTGTAGGAGGGTCCGGAAACACCATATATTTT.

V and J are TRBV7-2 and TRBJ2-4; 9 bases line up with TRBD2. Germline V CDR1 and CDR2: SGHTA, FQGNSA. The trim removed 1 base at V and 9 bases at J, leaving 4 bases unmatched. CDR3 size: 14 residues. CDR3 bases: TGTGCCAGCAGCTTAGGGGCGGGAGGGGGCATTCAGTACTTC. Translated: CASSLGAGGGIQYF.

This chain uses TRBV11-1 with TRBJ2-7; D might be TRBD2 (6 bases). Deletions cut 5 bases from V and 2 bases from J, with 22 bases between. Germline-derived CDR1 and CDR2 are SGHAT and FQDESV (reference sequence). This CDR3 is 17 amino acids long. CDR3 residues: CASSPPWRDGPTYEQYF. CDR3 bases: TGTGCCAGCAGCCCCCCATGGCGGGATGGGCCGACCTACGAGCAGTACTTC.

This chain connects TRBV21-1 to TRBJ1-2; whether TRBD1, the table's D call, matches the DNA was not checked. TRBV21-1 is given as a pseudogene. The CDR3 loop spans 15 amino acids. This CDR3 is CASSSQDRTNYGYTF. CDR3 nucleotides: TGTGCCAGCAGCAGCCAGGACAGAACTAACTATGGCTACACCTTC.

This clone was seen only a few times. This chain uses TRBV5-4 with TRBJ2-1; D not resolved. Germline V lookup: CDR1 SGHNT, CDR2 YYREEE (reference sequence). The CDR3 has 15 residues. The V and J ends lost 0 bases and 0 bases respectively, with 7 bases between them. The CDR3 bases are TGTGCCAGCAGCTTGGACAGAAACTCCTACAATGAGCAGTTCTTC. Its translation: CASSLDRNSYNEQFF. The complete variable domain, with remaining parts taken from reference TRBV5-4 and TRBJ2-1, reads ETGVTQSPTHLIKTRGQQVTLRCSSQSGHNTVSWYQQALGQGPQFIFQYYREEENGRGNFPPRFSGLQFPNYSSELNVNALELDDSALYLCASSLDRNSYNEQFFGPGTRLTVL.

This chain connects TRBV30 to TRBJ2-5; 7 nucleotides agree with TRBD1. The tail of the sequence fits TRBJ2-7 better, so the J call may be wrong. The germline gives CDR1 GTSNPN, CDR2 SVGIG (reference sequence). There are 11 residues in the CDR3. Here the CDR3 reads CAWRGQAEQYF. The CDR3 nucleotides are TGTGCCTGGAGAGGACAGGCCGAGCAGTACTTC.